What follows describes a single T cell receptor beta chain. The antigen is unknown. Sequenced by immunoSEQ multiplex PCR; TCRdb stores in-frame clones only, minus some. Of 150,000 to 200,000 clones listed, more than 85% are singletons. These data originate in a study of T cell responses to AZD1222 COVID-19 vaccine. Study-level findings and limits: Spike-specific TCR repertoires showed rising breadth and depth after two AZD1222 doses. Without day 14 samples, only post-peak T cell repertoires were studied.

CDR3 length equals 13 residues. Trimming took 2 bases from V and 2 from J, leaving 4 bases between them. The V gene's germline CDR1 is KGHDR and CDR2 SFDVKD. The chain combines TRBV24-1 with TRBJ2-3; unclear D gene. This receptor was identified in an adult who received the AZD1222 COVID-19 vaccine. This specimen consisted of peripheral blood, obtained 28 days after the second AZD1222 dose. CDR3 loop: CATSDWNTDTQYF. DNA of the CDR3: TGTGCCACCAGTGATTGGAACACAGATACGCAGTATTTT.